This T cell receptor beta chain was captured by sequencing in a study of human T cells and chemical hapten exposure. Study background: Diphenylcyclopropenone doses were given weekly to the scalps of patients across the roughly 23-week study. Study-wide results and caveats: Significantly more large CDR3 similarity clusters were formed by expanded TCRs than by controls. Sensitization with DPC brought no change to TCRs above 1 in 1000 in frequency.

This CDR3 has 16 residues. Germline assignment: CDR1 MNHEY and CDR2 SMNVEV (reference sequence). The J segment lost 4 bases and the V segment lost 2 bases, leaving 6 bases of the junction unmatched. As for time point: patch test 3, about 24 weeks after DPC sensitization. Indicated treatment: therapeutic diphenylcyclopropenone sensitization with weekly scalp DPC. Only a few counts were recorded for this clonotype. Its antigen is undetermined. Individual cDNA molecules each carried unique molecular identifiers attached by the library. TCRdb re-called the RACE reads with MiXCR, one entry per CDR3 protein. Of roughly 90,000 distinct CDR3 sequences in the sample, 9.5% to 13% are singletons; the top ten hold more than 1%.

Sequencing used whole blood, obtained in connection with sensitization to the hapten diphenylcyclopropenone (DPC). The TCR was taken from a woman younger than 45 with alopecia areata. Some clones in this sample may be carry-over from other donors' samples. The chain joins TRBV27 to TRBJ1-5; 9 bases are a match to TRBD1. The CDR3 coding sequence is TGTGCCAGCAGTTTAACGACAGGGGGGAGTAATCAGCCCCAGCATTTT. This sequence encodes CASSLTTGGSNQPQHF.